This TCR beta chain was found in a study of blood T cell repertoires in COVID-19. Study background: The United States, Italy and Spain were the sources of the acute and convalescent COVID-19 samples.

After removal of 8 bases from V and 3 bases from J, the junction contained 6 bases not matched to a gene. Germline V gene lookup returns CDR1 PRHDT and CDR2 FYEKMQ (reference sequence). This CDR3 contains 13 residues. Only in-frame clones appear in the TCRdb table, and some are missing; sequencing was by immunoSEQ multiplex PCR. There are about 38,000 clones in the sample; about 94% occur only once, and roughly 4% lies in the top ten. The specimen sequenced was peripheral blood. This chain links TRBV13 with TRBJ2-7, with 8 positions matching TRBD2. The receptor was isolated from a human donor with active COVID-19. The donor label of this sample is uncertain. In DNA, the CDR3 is TGTGCCAGCGGTTACGGGAGGGTCTACGAGCAGTACTTC. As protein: CASGYGRVYEQYF. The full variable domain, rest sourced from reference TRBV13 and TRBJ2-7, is AAGVIQSPRHLIKEKRETATLKCYPIPRHDTVYWYQQGPGQDPQFLISFYEKMQSDKGSIPDRFSAQQFSDYHSELNMSSLELGDSALYFCASGYGRVYEQYFGPGTRLTVT.